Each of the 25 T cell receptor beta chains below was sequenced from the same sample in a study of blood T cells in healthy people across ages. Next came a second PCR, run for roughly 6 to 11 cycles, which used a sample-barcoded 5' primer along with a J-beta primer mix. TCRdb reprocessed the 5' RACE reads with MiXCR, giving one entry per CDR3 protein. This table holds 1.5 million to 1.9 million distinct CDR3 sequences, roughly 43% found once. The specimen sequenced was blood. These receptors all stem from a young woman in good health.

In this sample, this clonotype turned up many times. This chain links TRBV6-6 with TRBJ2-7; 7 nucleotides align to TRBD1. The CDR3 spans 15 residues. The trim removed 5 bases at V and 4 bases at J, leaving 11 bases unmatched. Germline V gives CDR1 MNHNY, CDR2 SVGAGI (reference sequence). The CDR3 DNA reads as TGTGCCAGCAGTCCCGTGTCAGGGGGTAGGTACGAGCAGTACTTC. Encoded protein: CASSPVSGGRYEQYF.

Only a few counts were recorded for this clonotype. Here the CDR3 reads CASRRGASKNIQYF. The CDR3 DNA sequence: TGTGCCAGCAGGCGGGGGGCTTCCAAAAACATTCAGTACTTC. The V and J genes are TRBV13 and TRBJ2-4; 8 nucleotides line up with TRBD2. The CDR3 is 14 residues long. Germline CDR1 is PRHDT and CDR2 is FYEKMQ (reference sequence). V trimming: 6 bases; J trimming: 2 bases; junction bases outside the gene matches: 3.

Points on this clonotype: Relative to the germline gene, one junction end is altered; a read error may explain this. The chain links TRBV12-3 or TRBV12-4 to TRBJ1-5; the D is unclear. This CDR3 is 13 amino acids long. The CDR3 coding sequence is TGTGCCAGCAATCAGGATGGCAATCTGCCCCAGCATTTT. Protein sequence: CASNQDGNLPQHF.

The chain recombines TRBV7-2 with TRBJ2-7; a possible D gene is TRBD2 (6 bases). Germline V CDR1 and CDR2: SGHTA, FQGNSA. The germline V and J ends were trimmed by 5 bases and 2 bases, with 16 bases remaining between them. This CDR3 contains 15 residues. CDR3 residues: CASSQKAGNPYEQYF. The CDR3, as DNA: TGTGCCAGCAGCCAAAAGGCGGGGAATCCCTACGAGCAGTACTTC.

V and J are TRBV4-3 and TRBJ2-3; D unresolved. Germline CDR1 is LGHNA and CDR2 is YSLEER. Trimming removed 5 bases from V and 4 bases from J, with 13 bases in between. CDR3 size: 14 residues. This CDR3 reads CASSKQKPPDTQYF. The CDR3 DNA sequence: TGCGCCAGCAGCAAGCAAAAGCCCCCAGATACGCAGTATTTT.

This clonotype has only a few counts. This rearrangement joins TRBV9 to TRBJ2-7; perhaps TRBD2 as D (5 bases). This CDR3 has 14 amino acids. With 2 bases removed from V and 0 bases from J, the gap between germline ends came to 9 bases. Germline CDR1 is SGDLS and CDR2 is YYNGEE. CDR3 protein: CASSVGLSSYEQYF. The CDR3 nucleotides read TGTGCCAGCAGCGTCGGACTCAGCTCCTACGAGCAGTACTTC.

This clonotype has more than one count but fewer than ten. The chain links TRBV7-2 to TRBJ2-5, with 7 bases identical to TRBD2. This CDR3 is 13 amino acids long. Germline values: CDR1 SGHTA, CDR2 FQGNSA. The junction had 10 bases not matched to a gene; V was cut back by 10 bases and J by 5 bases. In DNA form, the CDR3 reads TGTGCCATCCGGCGGGGGAGATCTGAGACCCAGTACTTC. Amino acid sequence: CAIRRGRSETQYF.

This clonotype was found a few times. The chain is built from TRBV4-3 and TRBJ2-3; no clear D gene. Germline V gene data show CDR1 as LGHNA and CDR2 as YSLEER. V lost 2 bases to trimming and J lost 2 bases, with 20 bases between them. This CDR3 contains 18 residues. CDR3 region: CASSQQPWNQQNTDTQYF. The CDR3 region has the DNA TGCGCCAGCAGCCAACAACCCTGGAACCAGCAGAACACAGATACGCAGTATTTT.

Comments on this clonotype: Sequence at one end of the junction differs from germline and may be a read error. This chain's CDR3 is CAGSFSFRGGEQYF. The CDR3 DNA sequence: TGTGCCGGCAGTTTTTCCTTCAGGGGTGGCGAGCAGTACTTC. This chain links TRBV27 with TRBJ2-7; TRBD1 might be the D (6 bases). Germline CDR1 MNHEY, CDR2 SMNVEV (reference sequence). The CDR3 is 14 residues long.

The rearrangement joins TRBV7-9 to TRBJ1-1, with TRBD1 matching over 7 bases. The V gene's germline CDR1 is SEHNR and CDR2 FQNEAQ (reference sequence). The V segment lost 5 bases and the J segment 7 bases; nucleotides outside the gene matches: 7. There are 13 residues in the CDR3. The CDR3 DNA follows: TGTGCCAGCAGCCGAATCGGGACAGATGAAGCTTTCTTT. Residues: CASSRIGTDEAFF. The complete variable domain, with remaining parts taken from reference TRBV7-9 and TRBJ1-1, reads DTGVSQNPRHKITKRGQNVTFRCDPISEHNRLYWYRQTLGQGPEFLTYFQNEAQLEKSRLLSDRFSAERPKGSFSTLEIQRTEQGDSAMYLCASSRIGTDEAFFGQGTRLTVV.

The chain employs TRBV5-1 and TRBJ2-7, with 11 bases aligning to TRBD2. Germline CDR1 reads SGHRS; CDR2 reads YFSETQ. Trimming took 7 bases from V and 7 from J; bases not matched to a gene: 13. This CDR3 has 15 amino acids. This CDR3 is CASLSIAGGRNEQYF. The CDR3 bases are TGCGCCAGCCTTTCGATAGCGGGGGGGCGGAATGAGCAGTACTTC.

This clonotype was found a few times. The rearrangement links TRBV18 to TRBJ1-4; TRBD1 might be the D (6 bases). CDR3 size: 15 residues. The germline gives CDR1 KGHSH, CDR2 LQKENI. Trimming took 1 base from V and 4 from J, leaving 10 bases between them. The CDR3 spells CASSPQTGGNEKLFF. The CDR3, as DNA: TGTGCCAGCTCACCACAGACAGGTGGTAATGAAAAACTGTTTTTT. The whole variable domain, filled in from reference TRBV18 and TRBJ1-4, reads NAGVMQNPRHLVRRRGQEARLRCSPMKGHSHVYWYRQLPEEGLKFMVYLQKENIIDESGMPKERFSAEFPKEGPSILRIQQVVRGDSAAYFCASSPQTGGNEKLFFGSGTQLSVL.

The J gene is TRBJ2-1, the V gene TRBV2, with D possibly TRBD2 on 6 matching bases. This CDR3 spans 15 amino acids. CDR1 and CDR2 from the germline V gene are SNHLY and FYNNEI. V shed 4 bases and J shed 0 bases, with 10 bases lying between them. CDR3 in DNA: TGTGCCAGCAGTGGGGCGGGGAGCTCCTACAATGAGCAGTTCTTC. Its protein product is CASSGAGSSYNEQFF.

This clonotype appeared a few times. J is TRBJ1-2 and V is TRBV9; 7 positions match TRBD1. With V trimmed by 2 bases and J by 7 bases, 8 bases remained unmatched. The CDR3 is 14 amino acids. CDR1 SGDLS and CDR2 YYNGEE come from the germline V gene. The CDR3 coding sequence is TGTGCCAGCAGCGTTGACGACAGGGACGGTGGCTACACCTTC. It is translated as CASSVDDRDGGYTF.

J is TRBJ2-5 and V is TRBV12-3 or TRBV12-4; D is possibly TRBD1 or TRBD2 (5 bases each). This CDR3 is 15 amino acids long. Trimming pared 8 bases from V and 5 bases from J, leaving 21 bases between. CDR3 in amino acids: CASAVGTLSWETQYF. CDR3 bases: TGTGCCAGCGCCGTAGGGACCCTTTCTTGGGAGACCCAGTACTTC.

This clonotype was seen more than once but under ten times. The CDR3 sequence is CASSEWDQGLYEKLFF. The CDR3 bases are TGTGCCAGCAGTGAATGGGATCAGGGGCTGTATGAAAAACTGTTTTTT. The chain couples TRBV2 to TRBJ1-4, with a weak D call TRBD1 (6 bases). V lost 2 bases and J 6 bases, leaving 16 bases between the germline ends. The V gene's germline CDR1 is SNHLY and CDR2 FYNNEI. The CDR3 sequence is 16 residues long. Full variable domain (outside the CDR3, taken from reference TRBV2 and TRBJ1-4): EPEVTQTPSHQVTQMGQEVILRCVPISNHLYFYWYRQILGQKVEFLVSFYNNEISEKSEIFDDQFSVERPDGSNFTLKIRSTKLEDSAMYFCASSEWDQGLYEKLFFGSGTQLSVL.

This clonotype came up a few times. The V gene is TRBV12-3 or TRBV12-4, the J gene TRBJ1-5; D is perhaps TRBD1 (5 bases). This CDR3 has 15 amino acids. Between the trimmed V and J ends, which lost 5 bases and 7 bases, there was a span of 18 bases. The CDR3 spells CASSHPTERGQPQHF. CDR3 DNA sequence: TGTGCCAGCAGTCACCCGACAGAGAGGGGACAGCCCCAGCATTTT.

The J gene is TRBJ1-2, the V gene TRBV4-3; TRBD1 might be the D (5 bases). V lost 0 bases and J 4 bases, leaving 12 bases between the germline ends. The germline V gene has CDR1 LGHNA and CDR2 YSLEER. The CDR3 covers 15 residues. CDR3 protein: CASSQDLGGAYGYTF. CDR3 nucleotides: TGCGCCAGCAGCCAAGATCTGGGAGGGGCCTATGGCTACACCTTC.

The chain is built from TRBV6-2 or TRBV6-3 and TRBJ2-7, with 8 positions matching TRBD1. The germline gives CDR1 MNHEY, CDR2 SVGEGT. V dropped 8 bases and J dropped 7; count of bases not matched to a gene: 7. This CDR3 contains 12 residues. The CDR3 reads CASRDRINEQYF. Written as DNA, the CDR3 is TGTGCCAGCCGGGACAGGATCAATGAGCAGTACTTC.

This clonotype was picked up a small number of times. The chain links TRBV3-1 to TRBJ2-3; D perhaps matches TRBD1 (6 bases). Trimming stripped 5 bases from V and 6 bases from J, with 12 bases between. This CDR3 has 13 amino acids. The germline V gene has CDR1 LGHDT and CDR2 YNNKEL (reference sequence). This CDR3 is CASSFPGDDTQYF. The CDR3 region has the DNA TGTGCCAGCAGCTTTCCAGGGGATGATACGCAGTATTTT.

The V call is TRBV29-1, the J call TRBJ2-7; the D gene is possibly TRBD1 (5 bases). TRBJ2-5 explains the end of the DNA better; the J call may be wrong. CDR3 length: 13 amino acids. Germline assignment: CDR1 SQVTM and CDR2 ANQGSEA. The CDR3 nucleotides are TGCAGCGTTTTTCAGGGAAAGTGGGAGACCCAGTACTTC. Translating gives CSVFQGKWETQYF.

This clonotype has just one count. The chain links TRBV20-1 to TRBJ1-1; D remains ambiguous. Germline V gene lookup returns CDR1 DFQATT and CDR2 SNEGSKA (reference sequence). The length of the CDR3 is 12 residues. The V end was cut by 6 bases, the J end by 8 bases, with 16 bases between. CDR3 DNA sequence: TGCAGTGCAATCTACCTGGGGATAGAAGCTTTCTTT. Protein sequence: CSAIYLGIEAFF.

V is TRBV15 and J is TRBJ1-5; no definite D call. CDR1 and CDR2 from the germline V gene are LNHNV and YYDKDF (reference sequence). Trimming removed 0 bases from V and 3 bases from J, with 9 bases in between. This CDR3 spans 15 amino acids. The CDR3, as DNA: TGTGCCACCAGCAGAGATCGAGGAAACAATCAGCCCCAGCATTTT. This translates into CATSRDRGNNQPQHF.

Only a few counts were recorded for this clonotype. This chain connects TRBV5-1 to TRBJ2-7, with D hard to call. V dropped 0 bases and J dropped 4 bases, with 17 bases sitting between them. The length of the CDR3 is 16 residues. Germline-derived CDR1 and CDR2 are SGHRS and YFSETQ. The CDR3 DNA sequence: TGCGCCAGCAGCTTGGCCGGGCCCCCTCTGGTTTACGAGCAGTACTTC. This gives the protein CASSLAGPPLVYEQYF.

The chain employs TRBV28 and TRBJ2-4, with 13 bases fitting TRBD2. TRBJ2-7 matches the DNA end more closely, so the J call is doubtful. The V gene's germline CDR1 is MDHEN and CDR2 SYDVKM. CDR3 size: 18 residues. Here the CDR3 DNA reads TGTGCCAGCAGTTCAAGGACTAGCGGGAGTAAATTCTCTTACGAGCAGTACTTC. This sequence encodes CASSSRTSGSKFSYEQYF.